Presented here are 25 T cell receptor beta chains from one specimen sequenced in a study of T cells after yellow fever vaccination. TCRdb re-called the 5' RACE reads with MiXCR, one entry per CDR3 protein. Of approximately 510,000 distinct CDR3 sequences listed, 21% are singletons. Source: PBMCs, taken approximately 22 days after the first yellow fever vaccination. The receptors were gathered from a man aged 18 to 29 who received the YFV17D yellow fever vaccine.

This clonotype showed up just a few times. An end of the junction differs from the germline gene, which may be a read error. The chain has TRBV5-6 and TRBJ2-5, with D possibly TRBD2 on 7 matching bases. Germline CDR1 and CDR2: SGHDT and YYEEEE. The CDR3 length is 12 residues. The CDR3: CASSFAGAARNF. Written as DNA, the CDR3 is TGTGCCAGCAGCTTCGCGGGGGCAGCCAGGAACTTC.

This chain connects TRBV6-1 to TRBJ1-2; D is perhaps TRBD1 (5 bases). The CDR3 length is 15 residues. Trimming took off 7 bases at V and 1 base at J, with 16 bases between the two ends. Germline CDR1 reads MNHNS; CDR2 reads SASEGT. The chain's CDR3 is CASTSGAGNNYGYTF. The DNA of the CDR3 is TGTGCCAGCACCTCTGGGGCAGGGAATAACTATGGCTACACCTTC.

This clonotype was detected a few times. V is TRBV4-2 and J is TRBJ1-1; a weak D match, TRBD1 (6 bases). The CDR3 runs 16 residues. Germline CDR1 is LGHNA and CDR2 is YNFKEQ. Trimming pared 4 bases from V and 1 base from J, leaving 16 bases between. The CDR3 region is CASSLPIQGENTEAFF. The CDR3 nucleotides are TGTGCCAGCAGCCTACCTATACAGGGTGAGAACACTGAAGCTTTCTTT.

This clonotype was seen more than once but under ten times. The chain is built from TRBV29-1 and TRBJ1-4; no firm D call. V was pared by 5 bases and J by 4 bases, with 14 bases between. Germline V gives CDR1 SQVTM, CDR2 ANQGSEA. The CDR3 is 14 residues long. This chain's CDR3 is CSVWLTAHNEKLFF. The CDR3 nucleotides read TGCAGCGTTTGGTTAACAGCCCATAATGAAAAACTGTTTTTT.

This chain uses TRBV10-3 with TRBJ2-7; D gene unclear. The CDR3 loop spans 13 amino acids. Germline-derived CDR1 and CDR2 are ENHRY and SYGVKD. V was shortened by 6 bases and J by 4 bases, with 13 bases between the two germline ends. The CDR3 loop is CAISIQASYEQYF. CDR3 DNA sequence: TGTGCCATCAGCATCCAAGCATCGTACGAGCAGTACTTC.

This clonotype has more than one count but fewer than ten. This sequence joins TRBV12-3 or TRBV12-4 and TRBJ2-3; 7 bases align to TRBD1. Trimming took 1 base from V and 2 from J; bases not matched to a gene: 9. This CDR3 comprises 17 residues. The CDR3 reads CASSLVGEGASTDTQYF. CDR3 in DNA: TGTGCCAGCAGTTTAGTAGGAGAGGGGGCCTCCACAGATACGCAGTATTTT.

The gene calls are TRBV4-3 and TRBJ2-2, with 12 bases identical to TRBD2. The germline V gene encodes CDR1 LGHNA and CDR2 YSLEER. Trimming took 5 bases from V and 3 from J; bases not matched to a gene: 7. The CDR3 runs 17 residues. CDR3 region: CASSIRTSGVYTGELFF. The CDR3 nucleotides read TGCGCCAGCAGCATCCGGACTAGCGGGGTCTACACCGGGGAGCTGTTTTTT.

In this sample, this clonotype turned up a few times. The rearrangement uses TRBV7-3 and TRBJ2-5, with D uncertain. V was shortened by 2 bases and J by 5 bases, with 9 bases between the two germline ends. The germline CDR1 and CDR2 sequences are SGHTA and FQGTGA. The CDR3 runs 13 residues. CDR3 protein: CASSLSDGETQYF. The DNA for the CDR3 is TGTGCCAGCAGCTTATCCGACGGCGAGACCCAGTACTTC.

The chain links TRBV6-6 to TRBJ1-1; D may be TRBD1 (5 bases). This CDR3 has 12 amino acids. Trimming stripped 5 bases from V and 8 bases from J, with 12 bases between. Germline values: CDR1 MNHNY, CDR2 SVGAGI (reference sequence). This CDR3 is CASSSDRREAFF. In nucleotides, the CDR3 is TGTGCCAGCAGTAGCGACAGAAGAGAAGCTTTCTTT.

There are a few counts of this clonotype. The V gene is TRBV29-1, the J gene TRBJ1-1, with D unresolved. This CDR3 region has 13 residues. V gave up 5 bases and J gave up 0 bases, with 10 bases separating them. The V gene's germline CDR1 is SQVTM and CDR2 ANQGSEA. CDR3 DNA: TGCAGCGTTCTCAAGGCCCTGAACACTGAAGCTTTCTTT. Protein product: CSVLKALNTEAFF. Variable domain in full (rest from reference TRBV29-1 and TRBJ1-1): SAVISQKPSRDICQRGTSLTIQCQVDSQVTMMFWYRQQPGQSLTLIATANQGSEATYESGFVIDKFPISRPNLTFSTLTVSNMSPEDSSIYLCSVLKALNTEAFFGQGTRLTVV.

The chain joins TRBV6-2 or TRBV6-3 to TRBJ1-5, with 7 bases matching TRBD1. Per germline, CDR1 MNHEY and CDR2 SVGEGT. Trimming took 4 bases from V and 6 from J; bases not matched to a gene: 18. This CDR3 spans 18 amino acids. CDR3 loop: CASSFTLEAGGYAQPQHF. CDR3 nucleotide sequence: TGTGCCAGCAGTTTCACCCTAGAAGCAGGGGGTTACGCTCAGCCCCAGCATTTT.

This clonotype was detected ten times or more. The genes are TRBV7-2 and TRBJ1-6, with D maybe TRBD1 (5 bases). Germline V gene sequence: CDR1 SGHTA, CDR2 FQGNSA. Trimming removed 6 bases from V and 7 bases from J, with 13 bases in between. This CDR3 has 14 amino acids. The CDR3 sequence is CASRPDRSNSPLHF. For the CDR3, the DNA is TGTGCCAGCAGGCCCGACAGAAGCAATTCACCCCTCCACTTT. The full variable domain, completed using reference TRBV7-2 and TRBJ1-6, is GAGVSQSPSNKVTEKGKDVELRCDPISGHTALYWYRQSLGQGLEFLIYFQGNSAPDKSGLPSDRFSAERTGGSVSTLTIQRTQQEDSAVYLCASRPDRSNSPLHFGNGTRLTVT.

This clonotype was seen only a few times. The gene calls are TRBV7-2 and TRBJ2-1; unclear D gene. The CDR3 totals 13 residues. V lost 5 bases to trimming and J lost 6 bases, with 11 bases between them. Germline CDR1 reads SGHTA; CDR2 reads FQGNSA. The CDR3 DNA follows: TGTGCCAGCAGCCTAACCCTAGGCAATGAGCAGTTCTTC. It translates to CASSLTLGNEQFF. Full variable domain (rest looked up from reference TRBV7-2 and TRBJ2-1): GAGVSQSPSNKVTEKGKDVELRCDPISGHTALYWYRQSLGQGLEFLIYFQGNSAPDKSGLPSDRFSAERTGGSVSTLTIQRTQQEDSAVYLCASSLTLGNEQFFGPGTRLTVL.

The chain links TRBV6-1 to TRBJ2-7; TRBD1 aligns across 9 bases. Germline CDR1 and CDR2: MNHNS and SASEGT. With 6 bases clipped from V and 2 bases from J, the junction kept 8 bases outside the gene matches. The CDR3 loop spans 15 amino acids. The CDR3 region has the DNA TGTGCCAGCAGCGATCACAGGGGGCCCACCTACGAGCAGTACGTC. Its protein product is CASSDHRGPTYEQYV.

This clonotype was detected many times. The chain couples TRBV11-2 to TRBJ2-5; D unclear. CDR3 length equals 13 residues. V gave up 5 bases and J gave up 6 bases, with 13 bases separating them. From germline, CDR1 is SGHAT and CDR2 FQNNGV. This CDR3 reads CASSPQLEKTQYF. The CDR3 DNA sequence: TGTGCCAGCAGCCCCCAGTTGGAGAAGACCCAGTACTTC.

About this clonotype itself: One end of the junction is discordant with germline, which a read error may explain. This chain links TRBV5-4 with TRBJ1-1; D perhaps matches TRBD1 (5 bases). The CDR3 spans 16 residues. Looked up from germline, CDR1 is SGHNT and CDR2 is YYREEE (reference sequence). The CDR3 DNA reads TGTGCCAGCAGCTTGGCACAGGTTCATATGGACACTGAAGTTTTCTTT. It specifies CASSLAQVHMDTEVFF.

The chain carries TRBV20-1 and TRBJ2-3, with TRBD2 as a possible D gene (7 bases). This CDR3 has 15 amino acids. In germline, CDR1 is DFQATT, CDR2 SNEGSKA (reference sequence). The V end lost 2 bases, the J end lost 4 bases, and 16 bases lay between the germline ends. Here the CDR3 DNA reads TGCAGTGCTAGACCTTACCGGGGGGCGGCAGATACGCAGTATTTT. It is translated as CSARPYRGAADTQYF.

The chain recombines TRBV7-6 with TRBJ2-7; 7 bases align to TRBD1. With V trimmed by 4 bases and J by 6 bases, 18 bases remained unmatched. Germline V CDR1 and CDR2: SGHVS, FNYEAQ. CDR3 length: 17 amino acids. The CDR3 is CASSSDRDRQVLAEQYF. The CDR3 coding sequence is TGTGCCAGCAGCTCAGACAGGGACCGGCAGGTGTTGGCCGAGCAGTACTTC.

In this sample, this clonotype turned up a few times. The chain employs TRBV4-2 and TRBJ2-1; 8 positions match TRBD2. The CDR3 runs 15 residues. The germline V gene has CDR1 LGHNA and CDR2 YNFKEQ. V dropped 6 bases and J dropped 9; count of bases not matched to a gene: 13. This chain's CDR3 is CASSPGIGGAGEQFF. The CDR3 region has the DNA TGTGCCAGCAGTCCCGGGATCGGGGGGGCAGGTGAGCAGTTCTTC.

This clonotype was detected a few times. The chain joins TRBV5-5 to TRBJ2-3; 7 bases are shared with TRBD2. There are 13 residues in the CDR3. CDR1 and CDR2 (germline): SGHKS, YYEKEE (reference sequence). V lost 3 bases and J lost 5; bases outside the gene matches: 3. The CDR3 sequence: CASSWGRGDTQYF. The CDR3 DNA follows: TGTGCCAGCAGCTGGGGGAGGGGAGATACGCAGTATTTT. The whole variable domain, filled in from reference TRBV5-5 and TRBJ2-3, reads DAGVTQSPTHLIKTRGQQVTLRCSPISGHKSVSWYQQVLGQGPQFIFQYYEKEERGRGNFPDRFSARQFPNYSSELNVNALLLGDSALYLCASSWGRGDTQYFGPGTRLTVL.

The rearrangement links TRBV6-2 or TRBV6-3 to TRBJ2-6, with D perhaps matching TRBD2 (5 bases). V was shortened by 6 bases and J by 0 bases, with 6 bases between the two germline ends. Germline V gene sequence: CDR1 MNHEY, CDR2 SVGEGT. The length of the CDR3 is 14 residues. The CDR3 loop is CASRRASGANVLTF. CDR3 nucleotides: TGTGCCAGCAGGAGGGCCTCTGGGGCCAACGTCCTGACTTTC.

CDR3 residues: CASSFGLAGADTQYF. CDR3 coding DNA: TGCGCCAGCAGCTTTGGACTAGCGGGGGCCGATACGCAGTATTTT. The chain joins TRBV5-1 to TRBJ2-3; TRBD2 matches 13 bases. J gave up 6 bases and V 2 bases, and 3 bases lay outside the gene matches. This CDR3 region has 15 residues. Germline loops: CDR1 SGHRS, CDR2 YFSETQ.

This rearrangement joins TRBV18 to TRBJ1-2; D is uncertain. The CDR3 contains 14 residues. V was pared by 0 bases and J by 5 bases, with 10 bases between. Germline loops: CDR1 KGHSH, CDR2 LQKENI. Written as DNA, the CDR3 is TGTGCCAGCTCACCACCGGAAGGACCTTATGGCTACACCTTC. It codes for CASSPPEGPYGYTF.

The chain joins TRBV2 to TRBJ1-6; D is uncertain. V gave up 6 bases and J gave up 13 bases, with 16 bases separating them. CDR1 and CDR2 from the germline V gene are SNHLY and FYNNEI. This CDR3 is 13 amino acids long. CDR3 nucleotides: TGTGCCAGCAGGGAGGAAGGAGGCTCGCCCCTCCACTTT. This gives the protein CASREEGGSPLHF.

The chain is built from TRBV6-2 or TRBV6-3 and TRBJ2-2; TRBD2 is a possible D gene (6 bases). Germline CDR1 and CDR2: MNHEY and SVGEGT. V was trimmed by 4 bases and J by 5 bases, leaving 14 bases between them. The CDR3 is 15 residues long. The CDR3 sequence is CASSFTGGRTGELFF. The CDR3 nucleotides read TGTGCCAGCAGTTTTACCGGGGGTCGGACCGGGGAGCTGTTTTTT.